In this sample, the clone carrying this T cell receptor beta chain turned up once. Original data processing: Researchers report that nucleated cell counts were estimated from reference gene primer amplification. Clones were read by immunoSEQ multiplex PCR, and TCRdb kept only the in-frame ones, dropping some. V, J and clone size are taken as reported in that table, and D and trimming were inferred from the DNA itself. The data hold approximately 470,000 clones, with approximately 86% observed a single time. The V segment lost 6 bases and the J segment 4 bases; nucleotides outside the gene matches: 9. Looked up from germline, CDR1 is ENHRY and CDR2 is SYGVKD. The CDR3 runs to 14 residues. The sample originates from a study of blood T cell repertoires in COVID-19. Enrollees, about 18 to 95 years old, lived in 24 US areas. Participant reports of clinical history set cohort assignment. Symptom resolution, clearance, or two negative PCRs marked the recovered donors of Cohort 3.

The clonotype originates from a woman aged 18-35 years who had recovered from COVID-19. The sample comprised PBMCs or T cells enriched from blood (not recorded which). This rearrangement joins TRBV10-3 to TRBJ2-7; 7 bases align to TRBD1. The chain's CDR3 is CAIRTDRARYEQYF. DNA for the CDR3: TGTGCCATCAGGACCGACAGGGCTAGGTACGAGCAGTACTTC.